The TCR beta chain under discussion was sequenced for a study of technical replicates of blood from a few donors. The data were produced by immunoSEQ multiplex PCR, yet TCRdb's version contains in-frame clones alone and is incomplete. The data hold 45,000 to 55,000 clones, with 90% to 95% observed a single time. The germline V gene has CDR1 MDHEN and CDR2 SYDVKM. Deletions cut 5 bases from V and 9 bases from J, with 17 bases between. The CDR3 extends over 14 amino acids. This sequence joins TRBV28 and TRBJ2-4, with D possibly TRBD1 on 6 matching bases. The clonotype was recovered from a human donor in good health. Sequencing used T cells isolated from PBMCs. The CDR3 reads CASSDSVGAGIQYF. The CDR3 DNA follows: TGTGCCAGCAGTGACTCTGTGGGGGCAGGCATTCAGTACTTC.